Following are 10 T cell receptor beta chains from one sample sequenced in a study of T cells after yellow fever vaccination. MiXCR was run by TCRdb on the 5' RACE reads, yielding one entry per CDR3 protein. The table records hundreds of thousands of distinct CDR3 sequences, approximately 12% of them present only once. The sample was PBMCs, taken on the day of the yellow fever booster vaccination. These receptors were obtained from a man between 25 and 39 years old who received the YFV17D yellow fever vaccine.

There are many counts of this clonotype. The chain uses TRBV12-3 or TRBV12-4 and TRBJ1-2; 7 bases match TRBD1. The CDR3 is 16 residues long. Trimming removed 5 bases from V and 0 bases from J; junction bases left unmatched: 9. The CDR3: CASSTRVTGANYGYTF. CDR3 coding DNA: TGTGCCAGCAGTACGCGCGTAACAGGGGCTAACTATGGCTACACCTTC.

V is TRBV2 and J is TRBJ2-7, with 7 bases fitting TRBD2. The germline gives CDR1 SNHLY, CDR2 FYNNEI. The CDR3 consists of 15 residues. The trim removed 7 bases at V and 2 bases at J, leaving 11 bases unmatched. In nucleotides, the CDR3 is TGTGCCAGCATCCGGGGAGTCGCGGGAGCCTACGAGCAGTACTTC. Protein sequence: CASIRGVAGAYEQYF.

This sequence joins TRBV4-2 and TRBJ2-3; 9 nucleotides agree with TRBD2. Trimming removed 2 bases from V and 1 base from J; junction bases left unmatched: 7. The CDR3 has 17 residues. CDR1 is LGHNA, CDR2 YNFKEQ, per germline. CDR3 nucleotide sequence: TGTGCCAGCAGCCAAATCGTAGCGGGAGCTGGCACAGATACGCAGTATTTT. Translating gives CASSQIVAGAGTDTQYF.

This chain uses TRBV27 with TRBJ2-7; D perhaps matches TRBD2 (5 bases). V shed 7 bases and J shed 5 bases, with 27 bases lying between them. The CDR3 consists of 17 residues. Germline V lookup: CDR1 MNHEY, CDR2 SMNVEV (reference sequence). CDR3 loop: CASMAIGSRKAVHEQYF. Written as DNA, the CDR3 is TGTGCCAGCATGGCGATAGGGAGCAGGAAGGCCGTACACGAGCAGTACTTC.

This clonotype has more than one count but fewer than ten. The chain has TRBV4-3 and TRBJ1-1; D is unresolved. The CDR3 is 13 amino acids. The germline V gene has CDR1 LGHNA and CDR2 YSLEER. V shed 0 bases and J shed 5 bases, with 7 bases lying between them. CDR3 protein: CASSQDILTEAFF. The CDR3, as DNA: TGCGCCAGCAGCCAAGATATACTAACTGAAGCTTTCTTT.

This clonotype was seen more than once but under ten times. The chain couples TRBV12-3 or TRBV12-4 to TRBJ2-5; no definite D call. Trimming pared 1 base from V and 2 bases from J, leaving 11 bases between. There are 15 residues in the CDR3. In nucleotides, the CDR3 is TGTGCCAGCAGTTTAGGCCGGCAGCTACAAGAGACCCAGTACTTC. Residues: CASSLGRQLQETQYF.

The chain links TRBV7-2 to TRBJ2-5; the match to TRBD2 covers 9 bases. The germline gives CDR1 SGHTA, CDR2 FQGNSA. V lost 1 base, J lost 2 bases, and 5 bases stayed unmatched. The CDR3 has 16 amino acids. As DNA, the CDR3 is TGTGCCAGCAGCTTAGTAGGCCTAGCGGGGCAAGAGACCCAGTACTTC. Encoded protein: CASSLVGLAGQETQYF.

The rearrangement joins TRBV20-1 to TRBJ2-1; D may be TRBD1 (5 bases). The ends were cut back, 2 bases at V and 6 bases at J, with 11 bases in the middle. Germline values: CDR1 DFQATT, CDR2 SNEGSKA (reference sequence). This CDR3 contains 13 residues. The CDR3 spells CSARSERGNEQFF. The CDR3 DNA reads TGCAGTGCTAGATCTGAAAGGGGCAATGAGCAGTTCTTC.

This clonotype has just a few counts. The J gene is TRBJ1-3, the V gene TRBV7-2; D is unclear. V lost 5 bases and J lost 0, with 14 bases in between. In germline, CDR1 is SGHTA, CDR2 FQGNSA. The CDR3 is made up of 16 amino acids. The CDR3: CASSTGGVSSGNTIYF. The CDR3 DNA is TGTGCCAGCAGCACCGGCGGCGTCTCCTCTGGAAACACCATATATTTT.

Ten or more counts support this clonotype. CDR3 nucleotide sequence: TGTGCCAGCAGCGTGACTGTAGGAAACATTCAGTACTTC. Its protein is CASSVTVGNIQYF. This chain joins TRBV9 and TRBJ2-4; D is ambiguous. The CDR3 consists of 13 residues. V was shortened by 2 bases and J by 6 bases, with 9 bases between the two germline ends. The germline gives CDR1 SGDLS, CDR2 YYNGEE.